Shown below are 19 T cell receptor beta chains from a single sample sequenced in a study of T cells in Graves' hyperthyroidism and ophthalmopathy. Amplified TCR beta CDR3 regions derived from RNA transcripts. An initial round of RT-PCR targeting the TCR CDR3 relied on the HTBI primer set. TCRdb re-derived calls from the multiplex PCR reads in MiXCR, one entry per CDR3 protein. The sample lists about 300,000 distinct CDR3 sequences, around 20% occurring once. Sequencing input: blood. Source of these receptors: a man aged 45 to 65 with Graves' ophthalmopathy.

This clonotype has at least ten counts. The chain joins TRBV15 to TRBJ1-5, with D hard to call. In germline, CDR1 is LNHNV, CDR2 YYDKDF (reference sequence). This CDR3 has 15 residues. Trimming stripped 1 base from V and 5 bases from J, with 12 bases between. The CDR3 loop reads CATSRVAWEDQPQHF. The CDR3, as DNA: TGTGCCACCAGCAGAGTGGCGTGGGAGGATCAGCCCCAGCATTTT.

This clonotype was detected ten times or more. The J gene is TRBJ1-5, the V gene TRBV11-2, with a tentative D call TRBD1 (5 bases). Germline V CDR1 and CDR2: SGHAT, FQNNGV. The V and J ends lost 0 bases and 9 bases respectively, with 9 bases between them. This CDR3 spans 13 amino acids. CDR3 protein: CASSLDPGRPQHF. DNA for the CDR3: TGTGCCAGCAGCTTAGATCCAGGGCGGCCCCAGCATTTT. Complete variable domain (other parts from reference TRBV11-2 and TRBJ1-5): EAGVAQSPRYKIIEKRQSVAFWCNPISGHATLYWYQQILGQGPKLLIQFQNNGVVDDSQLPKDRFSAERLKGVDSTLKIQPAKLEDSAVYLCASSLDPGRPQHFGDGTRLSIL.

The chain recombines TRBV14 with TRBJ1-2; D is undetermined. V was clipped by 4 bases and J by 2 bases, with 14 bases between them. The CDR3 consists of 15 residues. Per the germline V gene, CDR1 is SGHDN and CDR2 is FVKESK. The CDR3 DNA reads TGTGCCAGCAGCCCCCAAGTGGAGGCAAACTATGGCTACACCTTC. Amino acids: CASSPQVEANYGYTF.

This clonotype was detected a few times. The chain recombines TRBV4-1 with TRBJ2-2; D might be TRBD1 or TRBD2, each matching 5 bases. The length of the CDR3 is 14 residues. CDR1 and CDR2 from the germline V gene are MGHRA and YSYEKL. The V end lost 2 bases, the J end lost 6 bases, and 10 bases lay between the germline ends. The CDR3 region is CASSQSRGAGELFF. The CDR3 DNA reads TGCGCCAGCAGCCAATCCCGAGGGGCCGGGGAGCTGTTTTTT.

The chain combines TRBV12-3 or TRBV12-4 with TRBJ1-3; 7 bases fit TRBD1. The CDR3 loop spans 16 amino acids. V shed 6 bases, J shed 0 bases, and the junction held 8 bases outside the gene matches. CDR3: CASSLHGQVSGNTIYF. CDR3 in DNA: TGTGCCAGCAGCCTTCACGGACAGGTCTCTGGAAACACCATATATTTT.

The chain recombines TRBV11-2 with TRBJ2-5; possible D gene TRBD2, 5 bases. The V end was cut by 4 bases, the J end by 3 bases, with 15 bases between. CDR1 is SGHAT and CDR2 is FQNNGV in the germline V gene. The CDR3 loop spans 15 amino acids. The CDR3 protein is CASSSGSVFKETQYF. In nucleotides, the CDR3 is TGTGCCAGCAGCTCGGGTAGCGTTTTTAAAGAGACCCAGTACTTC.

This clonotype was seen more than once but under ten times. This sequence joins TRBV28 and TRBJ2-1; D possibly corresponds to TRBD2 (6 bases). The CDR3 runs 12 residues. Germline V CDR1 and CDR2: MDHEN, SYDVKM. The CDR3 loop is CATRGGDNEQFF. The CDR3 DNA follows: TGTGCTACACGCGGCGGGGACAATGAGCAGTTCTTC.

In its sample, this clonotype was seen a few times. The chain uses TRBV5-1 and TRBJ1-1; possible D gene TRBD1, 5 bases. Trimming left V 0 bases short and J 1 base short, with 10 bases between. Germline V gene lookup returns CDR1 SGHRS and CDR2 YFSETQ. The CDR3 is 15 residues long. The DNA of the CDR3 is TGCGCCAGCAGCTTGGAAATCCAGGGGAACACTGAAGCTTTCTTT. Amino acid sequence: CASSLEIQGNTEAFF.

In nucleotides, the CDR3 is TGTGCCAGCAGCCCTGAGTCTAGCGGGAGGACCTACGAGCAGTACTTC. Translated, it gives CASSPESSGRTYEQYF. The chain uses TRBV11-2 and TRBJ2-7, with 11 nucleotides matching TRBD2. In germline, CDR1 is SGHAT, CDR2 FQNNGV. J gave up 2 bases and V 5 bases, and 8 bases lay outside the gene matches. CDR3 size: 16 residues.

This clonotype came up many times. The rearrangement joins TRBV20-1 to TRBJ2-7; D is ambiguous. Per the germline V gene, CDR1 is DFQATT and CDR2 is SNEGSKA (reference sequence). CDR3 size: 14 residues. With 0 bases removed from V and 2 bases from J, the gap between germline ends came to 11 bases. DNA for the CDR3: TGCAGTGCTAGAGAGATAGGGAAGGCCTACGAGCAGTACTTC. Protein product: CSAREIGKAYEQYF.

The J gene is TRBJ1-1, the V gene TRBV24-1; D unresolved. V was clipped by 0 bases and J by 5 bases, with 6 bases between them. The CDR3 length is 13 residues. Germline V gene sequence: CDR1 KGHDR, CDR2 SFDVKD. The CDR3 spells CATSDLAGTEAFF. For the CDR3, the DNA is TGTGCCACCAGTGATTTGGCAGGAACTGAAGCTTTCTTT.

The gene calls are TRBV19 and TRBJ1-5, with TRBD1 as a possible D gene (6 bases). The V and J ends lost 4 bases and 7 bases respectively, with 17 bases between them. CDR3 length equals 15 residues. Germline V gives CDR1 LNHDA, CDR2 SQIVND (reference sequence). This chain's CDR3 is CASSRDIRSFQPQHF. The CDR3 nucleotides are TGTGCCAGTAGTAGGGACATCCGCTCCTTCCAGCCCCAGCATTTT.

This clonotype was seen a few times. V and J are TRBV10-3 and TRBJ2-2; a weak D match, TRBD1 (5 bases). Trimming cost V 8 bases and J 3 bases, with 13 bases left between them. This CDR3 is built from 14 residues. CDR1 and CDR2 from the germline V gene are ENHRY and SYGVKD. The CDR3, as DNA: TGTGCCATCGGTCAGGGTCAAGACACCGGGGAGCTGTTTTTT. This encodes CAIGQGQDTGELFF.

This clonotype was seen more than once but under ten times. This sequence joins TRBV28 and TRBJ2-4; 11 nucleotides agree with TRBD1. The V gene end was trimmed by 7 bases and the J gene end by 7 bases; junction bases not matched to a gene: 3. This CDR3 comprises 13 residues. Germline V gene data show CDR1 as MDHEN and CDR2 as SYDVKM. The CDR3 here is CASTGQGANIQYF. CDR3 nucleotides: TGTGCCAGCACTGGACAGGGGGCGAACATTCAGTACTTC.

V and J are TRBV28 and TRBJ1-2, with TRBD1 matching 7 bases. This CDR3 region has 15 residues. Looked up from germline, CDR1 is MDHEN and CDR2 is SYDVKM. J gave up 7 bases and V 3 bases, and 11 bases lay outside the gene matches. The CDR3 here is CASSLVDRATGGYTF. The CDR3 nucleotides are TGTGCCAGCAGTTTGGTCGACAGGGCCACGGGTGGCTACACCTTC.

This clonotype occurred a few times. The rearrangement links TRBV20-1 to TRBJ2-7; either TRBD1 or TRBD2 may supply D (5 bases each). The CDR3 consists of 15 residues. With 0 bases removed from V and 3 bases from J, the gap between germline ends came to 15 bases. CDR1 DFQATT and CDR2 SNEGSKA come from the germline V gene (reference sequence). CDR3 region: CSARDRGRGVYEQYF. For the CDR3, the DNA is TGCAGTGCTAGAGATCGCGGCCGAGGGGTCTACGAGCAGTACTTC.

This clonotype was seen ten or more times. V gene TRBV11-2 combines with J gene TRBJ2-7, with 10 bases identical to TRBD2. The ends lost 5 bases at V and 0 bases at J; junction bases unmatched: 7. Germline V gene lookup returns CDR1 SGHAT and CDR2 FQNNGV. The CDR3 covers 16 residues. CDR3 sequence: CASSGLAVSYSYEQYF. The CDR3 nucleotides are TGTGCCAGCAGCGGACTAGCGGTATCCTACTCCTACGAGCAGTACTTC.

This clonotype came up many times. V and J are TRBV3-1 and TRBJ2-7; no clear D. V gave up 1 base and J gave up 6 bases, with 10 bases separating them. Germline loops: CDR1 LGHDT, CDR2 YNNKEL (reference sequence). This CDR3 spans 13 amino acids. The CDR3 spells CASSQVSSGEQYF. The CDR3 nucleotides are TGTGCCAGCAGCCAAGTGTCTTCAGGCGAGCAGTACTTC.

This clonotype was recorded a few times. The chain links TRBV5-1 to TRBJ2-7; no clear D. The CDR3 contains 12 residues. Germline CDR1 and CDR2: SGHRS and YFSETQ. V was pared by 2 bases and J by 3 bases, with 6 bases between. Written as DNA, the CDR3 is TGCGCCAGCAGCTTATCGGACTACGAGCAGTACTTC. As protein: CASSLSDYEQYF. The variable domain in full, with the rest retrieved from reference TRBV5-1 and TRBJ2-7, is KAGVTQTPRYLIKTRGQQVTLSCSPISGHRSVSWYQQTPGQGLQFLFEYFSETQRNKGNFPGRFSGRQFSNSRSEMNVSTLELGDSALYLCASSLSDYEQYFGPGTRLTVT.